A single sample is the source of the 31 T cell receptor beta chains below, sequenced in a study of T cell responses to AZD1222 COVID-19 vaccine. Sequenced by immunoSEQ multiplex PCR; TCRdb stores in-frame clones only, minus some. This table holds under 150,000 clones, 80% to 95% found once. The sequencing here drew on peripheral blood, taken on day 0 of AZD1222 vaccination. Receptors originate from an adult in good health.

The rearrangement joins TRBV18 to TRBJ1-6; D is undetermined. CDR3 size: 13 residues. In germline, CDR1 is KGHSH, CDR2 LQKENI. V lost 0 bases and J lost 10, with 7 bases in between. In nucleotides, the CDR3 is TGTGCCAGCTCACCACCGGCGAGATCACCCCTCCACTTT. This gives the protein CASSPPARSPLHF.

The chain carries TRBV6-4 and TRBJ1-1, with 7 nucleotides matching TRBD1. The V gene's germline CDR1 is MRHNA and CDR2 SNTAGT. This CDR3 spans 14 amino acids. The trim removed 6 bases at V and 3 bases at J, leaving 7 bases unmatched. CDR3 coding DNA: TGTGCCAGCAGCAGGGGGGTCGGGGACACTGAAGCTTTCTTT. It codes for CASSRGVGDTEAFF.

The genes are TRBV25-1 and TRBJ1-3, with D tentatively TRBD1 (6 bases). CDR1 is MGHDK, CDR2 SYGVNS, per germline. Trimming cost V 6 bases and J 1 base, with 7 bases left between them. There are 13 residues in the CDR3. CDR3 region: CASRGGSGNTIYF. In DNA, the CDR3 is TGTGCCAGCAGAGGGGGATCTGGAAACACCATATATTTT.

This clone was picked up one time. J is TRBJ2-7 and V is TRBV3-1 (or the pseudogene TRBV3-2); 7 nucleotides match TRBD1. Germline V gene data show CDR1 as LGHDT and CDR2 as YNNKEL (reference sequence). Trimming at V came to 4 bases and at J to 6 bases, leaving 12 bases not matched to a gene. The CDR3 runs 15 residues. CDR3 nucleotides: TGTGCCAGCAGCCCCCGGTCTAGGGGGCAGGGCGAGCAGTACTTC. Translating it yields CASSPRSRGQGEQYF.

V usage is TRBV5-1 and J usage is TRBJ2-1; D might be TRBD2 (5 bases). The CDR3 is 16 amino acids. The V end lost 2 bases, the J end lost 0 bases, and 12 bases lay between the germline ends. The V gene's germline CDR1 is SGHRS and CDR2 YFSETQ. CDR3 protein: CASSFEGVNSYNEQFF. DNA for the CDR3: TGCGCCAGCAGCTTCGAGGGAGTAAACTCCTACAATGAGCAGTTCTTC.

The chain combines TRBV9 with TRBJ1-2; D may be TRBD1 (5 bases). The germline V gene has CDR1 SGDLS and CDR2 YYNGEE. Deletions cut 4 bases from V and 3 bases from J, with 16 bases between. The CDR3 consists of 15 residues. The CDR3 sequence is CASSSRSRDYYGYTF. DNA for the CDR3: TGTGCCAGCAGCTCACGCAGCCGGGACTACTATGGCTACACCTTC.

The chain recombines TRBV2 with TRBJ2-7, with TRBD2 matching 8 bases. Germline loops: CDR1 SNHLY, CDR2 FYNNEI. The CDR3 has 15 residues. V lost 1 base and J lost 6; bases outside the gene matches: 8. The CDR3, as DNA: TGTGCCAGCAGTGAAGATCGGGAGGGACGAAGCGAGCAGTACTTC. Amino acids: CASSEDREGRSEQYF.

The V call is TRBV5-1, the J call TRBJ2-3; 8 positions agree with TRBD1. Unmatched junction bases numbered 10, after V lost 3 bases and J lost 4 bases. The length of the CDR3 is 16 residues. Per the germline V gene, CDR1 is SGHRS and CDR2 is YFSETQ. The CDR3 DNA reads TGCGCCAGCAGCTCACCCAGGCAGGGGGCCGCAGATACGCAGTATTTT. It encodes CASSSPRQGAADTQYF.

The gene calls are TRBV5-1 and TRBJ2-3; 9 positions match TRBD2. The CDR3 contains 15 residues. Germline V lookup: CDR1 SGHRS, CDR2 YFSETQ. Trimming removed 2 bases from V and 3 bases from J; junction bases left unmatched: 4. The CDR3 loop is CASSFRTSETDTQYF. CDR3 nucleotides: TGCGCCAGCAGCTTCAGGACTAGCGAAACAGATACGCAGTATTTT.

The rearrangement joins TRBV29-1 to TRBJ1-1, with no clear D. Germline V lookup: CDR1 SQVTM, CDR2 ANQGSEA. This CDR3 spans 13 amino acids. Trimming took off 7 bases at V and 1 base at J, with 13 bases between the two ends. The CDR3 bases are TGCAGCGCCGAAGGACCGCAGAACACTGAAGCTTTCTTT. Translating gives CSAEGPQNTEAFF.

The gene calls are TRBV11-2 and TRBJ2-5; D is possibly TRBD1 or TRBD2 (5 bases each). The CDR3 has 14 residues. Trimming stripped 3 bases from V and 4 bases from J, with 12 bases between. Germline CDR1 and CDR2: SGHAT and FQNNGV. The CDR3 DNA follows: TGTGCCAGCAGCTTTCTACCGGGGACAGAGACCCAGTACTTC. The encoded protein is CASSFLPGTETQYF.

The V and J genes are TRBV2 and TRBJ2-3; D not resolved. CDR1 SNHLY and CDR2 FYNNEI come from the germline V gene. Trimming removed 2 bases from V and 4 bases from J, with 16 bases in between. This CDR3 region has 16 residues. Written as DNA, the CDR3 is TGTGCCAGCAGTGAAAAACTGGGAAAGGTCGCAGATACGCAGTATTTT. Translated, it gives CASSEKLGKVADTQYF. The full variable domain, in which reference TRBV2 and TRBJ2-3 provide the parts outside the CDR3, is EPEVTQTPSHQVTQMGQEVILRCVPISNHLYFYWYRQILGQKVEFLVSFYNNEISEKSEIFDDQFSVERPDGSNFTLKIRSTKLEDSAMYFCASSEKLGKVADTQYFGPGTRLTVL.

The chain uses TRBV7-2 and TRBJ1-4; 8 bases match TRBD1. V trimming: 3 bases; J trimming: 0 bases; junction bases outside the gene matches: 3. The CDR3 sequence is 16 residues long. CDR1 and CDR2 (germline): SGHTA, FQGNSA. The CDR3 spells CASSLGTGATNEKLFF. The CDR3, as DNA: TGTGCCAGCAGCTTGGGGACAGGCGCAACTAATGAAAAACTGTTTTTT.

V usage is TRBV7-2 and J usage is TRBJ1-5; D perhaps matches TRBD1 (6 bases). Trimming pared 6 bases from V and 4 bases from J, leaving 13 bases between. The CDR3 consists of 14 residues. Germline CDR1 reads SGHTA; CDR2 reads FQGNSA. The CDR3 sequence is CASRWTAGNQPQHF. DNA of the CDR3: TGTGCCAGCAGGTGGACAGCTGGGAATCAGCCCCAGCATTTT.

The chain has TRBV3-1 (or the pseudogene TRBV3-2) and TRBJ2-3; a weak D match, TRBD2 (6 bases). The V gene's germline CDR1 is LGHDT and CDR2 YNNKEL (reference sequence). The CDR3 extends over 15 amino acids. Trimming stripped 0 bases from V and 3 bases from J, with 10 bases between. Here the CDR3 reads CASSQDLRGTDTQYF. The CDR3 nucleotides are TGTGCCAGCAGCCAAGATCTCCGGGGGACAGATACGCAGTATTTT.

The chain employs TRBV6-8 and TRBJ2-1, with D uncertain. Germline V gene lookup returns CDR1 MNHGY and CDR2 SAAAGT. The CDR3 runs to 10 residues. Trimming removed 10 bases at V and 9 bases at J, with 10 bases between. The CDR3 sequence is CAIKQPEQFF. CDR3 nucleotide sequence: TGTGCCATCAAGCAGCCTGAGCAGTTCTTC.

DNA for the CDR3: TGTGCCAGCAGGGTACTAGCGGTCTCCTACGAGCAGTACTTC. Translated, it gives CASRVLAVSYEQYF. The chain joins TRBV2 to TRBJ2-7; the match to TRBD2 covers 8 bases. The CDR3 has 14 amino acids. V lost 6 bases to trimming and J lost 0 bases; unmatched junction nucleotides: 4. Per the germline V gene, CDR1 is SNHLY and CDR2 is FYNNEI.

CDR3 in DNA: TGTGCCAGCAGTTTGGGGGCTTCCTACAATGAGCAGTTCTTC. Translation: CASSLGASYNEQFF. This rearrangement joins TRBV27 to TRBJ2-1, with a possible D match to TRBD1 (6 bases). CDR3 length: 14 residues. Trimming pared 3 bases from V and 1 base from J, leaving 7 bases between. Germline CDR1 is MNHEY and CDR2 is SMNVEV (reference sequence).

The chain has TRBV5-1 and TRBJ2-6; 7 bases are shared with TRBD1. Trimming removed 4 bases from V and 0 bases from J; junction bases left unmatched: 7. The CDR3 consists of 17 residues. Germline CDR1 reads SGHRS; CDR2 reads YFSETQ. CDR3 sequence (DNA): TGCGCCAGCAGCACCCCAAGACAGGGCTCTGGGGCCAACGTCCTGACTTTC. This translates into CASSTPRQGSGANVLTF.

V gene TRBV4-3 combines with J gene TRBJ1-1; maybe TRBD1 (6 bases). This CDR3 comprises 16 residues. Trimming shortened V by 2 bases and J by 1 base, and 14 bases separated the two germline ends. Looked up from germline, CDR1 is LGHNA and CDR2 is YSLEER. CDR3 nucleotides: TGCGCCAGCAGCCAATATTACAGGGAGGGGAACACTGAAGCTTTCTTT. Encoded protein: CASSQYYREGNTEAFF.

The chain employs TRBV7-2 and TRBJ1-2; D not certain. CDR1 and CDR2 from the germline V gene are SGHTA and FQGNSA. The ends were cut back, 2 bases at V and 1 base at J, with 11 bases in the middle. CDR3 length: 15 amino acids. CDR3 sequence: CASSLMMGFNYGYTF. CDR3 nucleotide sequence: TGTGCCAGCAGCTTAATGATGGGGTTTAACTATGGCTACACCTTC.

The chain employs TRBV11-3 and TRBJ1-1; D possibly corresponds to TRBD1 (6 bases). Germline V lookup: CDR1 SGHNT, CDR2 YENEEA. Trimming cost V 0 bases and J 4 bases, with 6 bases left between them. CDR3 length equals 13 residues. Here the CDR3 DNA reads TGTGCCAGCAGCTTAGAGGGGGCCACTGAAGCTTTCTTT. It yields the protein CASSLEGATEAFF.

In nucleotides, the CDR3 is TGTGCCAGCAGTGTTGTCCGGGACACCATCCCGGAAGGCTACACCTTC. Encoded protein: CASSVVRDTIPEGYTF. The chain is built from TRBV27 and TRBJ1-2, with D possibly TRBD1 on 6 matching bases. The CDR3 extends over 16 amino acids. Germline V CDR1 and CDR2: MNHEY, SMNVEV (reference sequence). V lost 5 bases and J lost 8, with 24 bases in between.

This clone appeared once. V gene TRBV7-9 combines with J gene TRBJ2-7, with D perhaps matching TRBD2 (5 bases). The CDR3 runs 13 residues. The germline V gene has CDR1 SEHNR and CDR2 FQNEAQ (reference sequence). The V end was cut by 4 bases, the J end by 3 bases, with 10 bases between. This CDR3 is CASSSTGNYEQYF. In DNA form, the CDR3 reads TGTGCCAGCAGCTCGACGGGGAACTACGAGCAGTACTTC. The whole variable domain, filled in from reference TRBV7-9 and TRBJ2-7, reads DTGVSQNPRHKITKRGQNVTFRCDPISEHNRLYWYRQTLGQGPEFLTYFQNEAQLEKSRLLSDRFSAERPKGSFSTLEIQRTEQGDSAMYLCASSSTGNYEQYFGPGTRLTVT.

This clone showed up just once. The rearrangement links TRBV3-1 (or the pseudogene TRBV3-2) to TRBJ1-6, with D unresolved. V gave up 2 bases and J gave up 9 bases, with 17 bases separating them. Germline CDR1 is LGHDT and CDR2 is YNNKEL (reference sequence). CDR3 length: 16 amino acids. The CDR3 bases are TGTGCCAGCAGCCAACGAAGTCCTGCGATGGGTTCACCCCTCCACTTT. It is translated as CASSQRSPAMGSPLHF.

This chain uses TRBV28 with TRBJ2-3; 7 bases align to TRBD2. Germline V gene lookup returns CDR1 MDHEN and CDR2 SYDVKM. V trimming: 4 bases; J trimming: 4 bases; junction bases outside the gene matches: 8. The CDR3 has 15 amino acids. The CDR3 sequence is CASSSLGGEADTQYF. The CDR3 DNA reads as TGTGCCAGCAGTTCCCTGGGAGGGGAAGCAGATACGCAGTATTTT.

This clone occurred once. The CDR3 nucleotides read TGTGCCAGCTTTGAGGAGGGGCTGACTGAAGCTTTCTTT. Amino acid sequence: CASFEEGLTEAFF. The rearrangement links TRBV18 to TRBJ1-1, with D perhaps matching TRBD1 (5 bases). The V end was cut by 7 bases, the J end by 5 bases, with 14 bases between. Germline V CDR1 and CDR2: KGHSH, LQKENI. The CDR3 covers 13 residues.

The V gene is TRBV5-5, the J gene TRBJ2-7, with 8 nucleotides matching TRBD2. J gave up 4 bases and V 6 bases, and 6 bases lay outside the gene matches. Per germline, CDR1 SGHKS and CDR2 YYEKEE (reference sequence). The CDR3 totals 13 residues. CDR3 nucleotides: TGTGCCAGCACCCTCGGGACTAGGTACGAGCAGTACTTC. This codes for CASTLGTRYEQYF.

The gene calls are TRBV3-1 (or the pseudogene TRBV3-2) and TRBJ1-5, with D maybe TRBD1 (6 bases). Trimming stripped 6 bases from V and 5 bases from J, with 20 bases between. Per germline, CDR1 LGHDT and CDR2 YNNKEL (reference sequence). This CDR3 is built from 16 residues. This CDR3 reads CASSQSQGRPDQPQHF. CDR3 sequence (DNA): TGTGCCAGCAGTCAATCCCAGGGGCGCCCCGATCAGCCCCAGCATTTT.

CDR3: CASSPYLDRGDYSNQPQHF. The CDR3 bases are TGTGCCAGCAGTCCCTACCTGGACAGGGGCGACTATAGCAATCAGCCCCAGCATTTT. The chain joins TRBV6-2 or TRBV6-3 to TRBJ1-5, with 9 bases lining up with TRBD1. Germline V gene sequence: CDR1 MNHEY, CDR2 SVGEGT. Trimming at V came to 5 bases and at J to 0 bases, leaving 14 bases not matched to a gene. The CDR3 has 19 amino acids.

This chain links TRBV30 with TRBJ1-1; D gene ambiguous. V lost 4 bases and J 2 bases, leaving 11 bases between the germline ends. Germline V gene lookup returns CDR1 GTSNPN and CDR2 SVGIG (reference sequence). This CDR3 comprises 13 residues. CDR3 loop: CAWMTQTNTEAFF. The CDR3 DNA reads TGTGCCTGGATGACACAAACCAACACTGAAGCTTTCTTT.